In its sample, the clone carrying this T cell receptor (beta chain) is medium-sized. The data derive from a study of T cells in Graves' hyperthyroidism and ophthalmopathy. Using RNA transcripts as the source, TCR beta CDR3 regions were amplified. An initial round of RT-PCR targeting the TCR CDR3 relied on the HTBI primer set. TCRdb passed the multiplex PCR reads through MiXCR, listing each CDR3 protein once. The table includes about 560,000 distinct CDR3 sequences, over 15% detected once. The specimen sequenced was blood. The source of this sequence is a woman aged 18-29 years with Graves' hyperthyroidism.

The CDR3 protein is CSAPKSGIYEQYF. The CDR3 DNA is TGCAGTGCACCAAAATCCGGGATCTACGAGCAGTACTTC. This chain links TRBV20-1 with TRBJ2-7, with D perhaps TRBD2 (5 bases). Germline CDR1 is DFQATT and CDR2 is SNEGSKA (reference sequence). The CDR3 is 13 amino acids. Trimming left V 6 bases short and J 3 bases short, with 15 bases between.